These T cell receptor beta chains were read from a single sample in a study of T cell repertoires in cytomegalovirus infection. TCRdb ran MiXCR on the reads and lists one entry per CDR3 protein. The repertoire has approximately 490,000 distinct CDR3 sequences, around 10% of them found once; the top ten carry roughly 10%. Sequencing used PBMCs. Every receptor here comes from a human donor in good health (CMV status not recorded). Some clones in this sample may be carry-over from other donors' samples. Both conserved end residues are part of each CDR3. The D gene is left open where the match is weak. Not all rows give a size; the values are once, few, many and, for expanded clones, a class.

TRBV9	-	-	TRBJ1-1	13	CASSVGGTLEAFF	TGTGCCAGCAGCGTAGGAGGGACGCTTGAAGCTTTCTTT
TRBV24-1	-	-	TRBJ2-2	14	CATSNPGATGELFF	TGTGCCACCAGTAACCCGGGGGCCACCGGGGAGCTGTTTTTT
TRBV24-1	few	-	TRBJ2-5	15	CATSDVDSQAETQYF	TGTGCCACCAGTGATGTGGACAGTCAGGCAGAGACCCAGTACTTC
TRBV5-1	many	TRBD2	TRBJ2-5	16	CASSWSSGIVRETQYF	TGCGCCAGCAGCTGGTCCAGCGGGATAGTAAGGGAGACCCAGTACTTC
TRBV7-9	many	-	TRBJ2-7	13	CASSSPGDYEQYF	TGTGCCAGCAGCTCCCCCGGAGACTACGAGCAGTACTTC
TRBV2	many	TRBD1	TRBJ2-5	14	CASRATGGGETQYF	TGTGCCAGCAGAGCGACAGGGGGCGGGGAGACCCAGTACTTC
TRBV3-1	many	-	TRBJ2-7	12	CASSQLEEGPYF	TGTGCCAGCAGCCAACTTGAGGAGGGACCGTACTTC
TRBV2	few	-	TRBJ2-2	15	CASSEEGLNTGELFF	TGTGCCAGCAGTGAGGAGGGACTTAACACCGGGGAGCTGTTTTTT
TRBV10-3	many	TRBD2	TRBJ2-7	18	CAISELGLAGDIRHEQYF	TGTGCCATCAGTGAGTTAGGACTAGCGGGAGATATCCGCCACGAGCAGTACTTC
TRBV7-9	many	-	TRBJ1-5	14	CASRYWEGHQPQHF	TGTGCCAGCAGATACTGGGAGGGGCACCAGCCCCAGCATTTT
TRBV6-5	many	-	TRBJ1-4	15	CASSYRRGDNEKLFF	TGTGCCAGCAGTTACCGGAGGGGTGATAATGAAAAACTGTTTTTT
TRBV6-2/TRBV6-3	many	TRBD1	TRBJ2-7	15	CASSRSRTGVYEQYF	TGTGCCAGCAGCCGCTCCCGGACAGGGGTCTACGAGCAGTACTTC
TRBV29-1	-	-	TRBJ2-3	14	CSVLVRRGTDTQYF	TGCAGCGTTTTAGTTCGGCGGGGCACAGATACGCAGTATTTT
TRBV7-9	many	-	TRBJ1-5	14	CASSLGQGQQPQHF	TGTGCCAGCAGCTTAGGCCAGGGGCAACAGCCCCAGCATTTT
TRBV4-2	-	-	TRBJ2-7	20	CASSQVWVESRGAPRYEQYF	TGTGCCAGCAGCCAAGTTTGGGTAGAATCCCGGGGCGCCCCACGGTACGAGCAGTACTTC
TRBV7-7	many	-	TRBJ1-2	13	CASSARVGYGYTF	TGTGCTAGCAGCGCCAGGGTTGGTTATGGCTACACCTTC
TRBV28	few	TRBD2	TRBJ2-7	17	CASNSSPGLAGIYEQYF	TGTGCCAGCAATTCGTCGCCGGGACTAGCGGGAATTTACGAGCAGTACTTC
TRBV19	many	-	TRBJ1-2	13	CASSIGAVDGYTF	TGTGCCAGTAGTATAGGAGCGGTGGATGGCTACACCTTC
TRBV27	few	-	TRBJ2-3	14	CASKDTTSTDTQYF	TGTGCCAGCAAGGACACGACTAGCACAGATACGCAGTATTTT
TRBV27	many	TRBD1	TRBJ2-7	11	CASRTGGVQYF	TGTGCCAGCAGGACAGGGGGAGTGCAGTACTTC
TRBV11-3	few	-	TRBJ2-7	14	CASSLASGDYEQYF	TGTGCCAGCAGCTTAGCGAGCGGAGATTACGAGCAGTACTTC
TRBV20-1	many	TRBD1	TRBJ1-5	12	CSAGGGSQPQHF	TGCAGTGCTGGAGGGGGCAGTCAGCCCCAGCATTTT
TRBV11-2	many	-	TRBJ1-2	14	CASSSRQHSYGYTF	TGTGCCAGCAGCTCCAGACAGCACTCCTATGGCTACACCTTC
TRBV20-1	few	-	TRBJ2-3	19	CSAEPYRSDQLKFTDTQYF	TGCAGTGCTGAACCCTACCGCAGCGATCAGCTTAAATTCACAGATACGCAGTATTTT
TRBV12-3/TRBV12-4	many	-	TRBJ1-1	13	CASALGQNTEAFF	TGTGCCAGTGCCCTGGGGCAGAACACTGAAGCTTTCTTT
TRBV7-4	-	TRBD2	TRBJ2-5	15	CASSLAGEGPETQYF	TGTGCCAGCAGCTTAGCGGGGGAGGGCCCGGAGACCCAGTACTTC
TRBV15	few	TRBD2	TRBJ2-1	16	CATSREGAGGFNEQFF	TGTGCCACCAGCAGAGAGGGAGCGGGGGGATTTAATGAGCAGTTCTTC
TRBV4-1	many	TRBD1	TRBJ2-1	14	CASSPRDRVNEQFF	TGCGCCAGCAGCCCTCGGGACAGGGTGAATGAGCAGTTCTTC
TRBV5-1	many	-	TRBJ2-7	15	CASSSGYSSSYEQYF	TGCGCCAGCAGCTCGGGATACTCTAGCTCCTACGAGCAGTACTTC
TRBV7-9	many	-	TRBJ2-5	13	CASSSRNQETQYF	TGTGCCAGCAGCTCACGTAACCAAGAGACCCAGTACTTC
TRBV24-1	few	-	TRBJ1-1	13	CATKDKTNTEAFF	TGTGCCACCAAAGACAAAACGAACACTGAAGCTTTCTTT
TRBV18	few	-	TRBJ2-2	15	CASSPLQEGTGELFF	TGTGCCAGCTCACCACTACAGGAGGGCACCGGGGAGCTGTTTTTT
TRBV7-8	many	-	TRBJ1-5	14	CASSWGSGNQPQHF	TGTGCCAGCAGCTGGGGGTCGGGGAATCAGCCCCAGCATTTT
TRBV6-1	-	TRBD1	TRBJ2-3	14	CASRTGQLTDTQYF	TGTGCCAGCAGGACGGGACAGCTCACAGATACGCAGTATTTT
TRBV7-8	many	-	TRBJ2-2	16	CASSLVGSSRGGELFF	TGTGCCAGCAGCTTAGTCGGGAGTAGTCGGGGCGGGGAGCTGTTTTTT
TRBV5-5	-	TRBD2	TRBJ2-3	14	CASSLREVTDTQYF	TGTGCCAGCAGCTTGCGGGAGGTCACAGATACGCAGTATTTT
TRBV12-3/TRBV12-4	many	-	TRBJ2-1	15	CASSPHDVVYNEQFF	TGTGCCAGCAGCCCACACGACGTAGTGTACAATGAGCAGTTCTTC
TRBV11-2	few	TRBD1	TRBJ2-2	16	CASSLAGQVHTGELFF	TGTGCCAGCAGCCTAGCAGGACAGGTGCACACCGGGGAGCTGTTTTTT
TRBV4-2	-	TRBD2	TRBJ2-1	15	CASSQVGGGPNEQFF	TGTGCCAGCAGCCAGGTGGGGGGAGGGCCGAATGAGCAGTTCTTC
TRBV29-1	-	-	TRBJ2-3	11	CSVGPTDTQYF	TGCAGCGTTGGGCCAACAGATACGCAGTATTTT
TRBV7-2	many	-	TRBJ2-1	12	CASSPSPPSQFF	TGTGCCAGCAGCCCTTCCCCCCCCTCGCAGTTCTTC
TRBV12-3/TRBV12-4	many	TRBD1	TRBJ1-1	18	CASSPWVGTGGVNTEAFF	TGTGCCAGCAGTCCGTGGGTGGGGACAGGGGGCGTAAACACTGAAGCTTTCTTT
TRBV7-9	many	-	TRBJ1-3	14	CASNEWNSGNTIYF	TGTGCCAGCAACGAATGGAACTCTGGAAACACCATATATTTT
TRBV7-9	many	-	TRBJ2-5	14	CASSLAGDQETQYF	TGTGCCAGCAGCTTAGCGGGGGATCAAGAGACCCAGTACTTC
TRBV6-1	few	-	TRBJ1-1	8	CAADEAFF	TGTGCGGCAGATGAAGCTTTCTTT
TRBV7-9	many	-	TRBJ1-4	12	CASSTDREKLFF	TGTGCCAGCAGCACAGACAGGGAAAAACTGTTTTTT
TRBV7-9	few	TRBD1	TRBJ1-2	16	CASRPYSGTGGVGYTF	TGTGCCAGCAGACCGTACTCCGGGACAGGGGGCGTTGGCTACACCTTC
TRBV28	few	-	TRBJ1-1	11	CASAPGGEAFF	TGTGCCAGCGCCCCGGGGGGTGAAGCTTTCTTT
TRBV7-9	many	TRBD1	TRBJ1-1	14	CASSFGTGSTEAFF	TGTGCCAGCAGCTTCGGGACAGGGAGCACTGAAGCTTTCTTT
TRBV4-1	-	-	TRBJ1-6	16	CASSPVGGVSNSPLHF	TGCGCCAGCAGCCCAGTTGGGGGGGTGAGTAATTCACCCCTCCACTTT
TRBV7-9	many	-	TRBJ2-1	13	CASSPEGGFEQFF	TGTGCCAGCAGCCCGGAGGGGGGCTTCGAGCAGTTCTTC
TRBV28	few	TRBD1	TRBJ2-5	17	CASSLRSRGPDQETQYF	TGTGCCAGCAGTTTGCGTTCCAGGGGGCCCGACCAAGAGACCCAGTACTTC
TRBV7-2	-	-	TRBJ2-1	14	CASSFGQANNEQFF	TGTGCCAGCAGCTTCGGACAAGCCAACAATGAGCAGTTCTTC
TRBV12-5	-	-	TRBJ2-1	11	CASGLMLEQFF	TGTGCTAGTGGTTTGATGCTTGAGCAGTTCTTC
TRBV20-1	few	TRBD2	TRBJ2-1	16	CSAPTSGSKTYNEQFF	TGCAGTGCGCCGACTAGCGGGAGCAAAACCTACAATGAGCAGTTCTTC
TRBV12-3/TRBV12-4	-	TRBD1	TRBJ1-1	15	CASRGQGAVNTEAFF	TGTGCCAGCAGGGGACAGGGGGCGGTGAACACTGAAGCTTTCTTT